The 10 T cell receptor beta chains below come from one sample, sequenced in a study of blood T cell repertoires in COVID-19. Some clones are missing from TCRdb's copy, which holds only in-frame ones; the method was immunoSEQ multiplex PCR. Of approximately 260,000 clones listed, around 88% are singletons. The sequenced material came from PBMCs or T cells enriched from blood (not recorded which). These receptors came from a woman aged 40 to 50 with acute COVID-19.

The J gene is TRBJ2-3, the V gene TRBV5-1; 7 positions match TRBD2. The V and J ends lost 0 bases and 4 bases, in that order; junction bases with no gene match: 14. Germline CDR1 is SGHRS and CDR2 is YFSETQ. This CDR3 has 18 amino acids. Here the CDR3 reads CASSLVRLAHLGSDTQYF. The CDR3 bases are TGCGCCAGCAGCTTGGTCCGACTAGCCCATTTAGGCTCAGATACGCAGTATTTT. Full variable domain (remainder filled in from reference TRBV5-1 and TRBJ2-3): KAGVTQTPRYLIKTRGQQVTLSCSPISGHRSVSWYQQTPGQGLQFLFEYFSETQRNKGNFPGRFSGRQFSNSRSEMNVSTLELGDSALYLCASSLVRLAHLGSDTQYFGPGTRLTVL.

The gene calls are TRBV30 and TRBJ1-2; 9 nucleotides match TRBD1. V lost 1 base and J lost 4; bases outside the gene matches: 10. The CDR3 contains 16 residues. Germline-derived CDR1 and CDR2 are GTSNPN and SVGIG (reference sequence). CDR3 bases: TGTGCCTGGAGTGCTACCGGGACAGGGACCGTCTATGGCTACACCTTC. Translation: CAWSATGTGTVYGYTF.

The chain recombines TRBV15 with TRBJ2-7; D might be TRBD1 (6 bases). Germline V gene data show CDR1 as LNHNV and CDR2 as YYDKDF (reference sequence). Trimming cost V 1 base and J 0 bases, with 10 bases left between them. CDR3 length: 15 residues. Here the CDR3 reads CATSRGGGFSYEQYV. The CDR3 DNA reads TGTGCCACCAGCAGAGGAGGGGGATTCTCCTACGAGCAGTACGTC.

The V call is TRBV13, the J call TRBJ2-1, with TRBD1 matching over 8 bases. The CDR3 runs 16 residues. Germline lookup yields CDR1 PRHDT and CDR2 FYEKMQ (reference sequence). V lost 5 bases to trimming and J lost 3 bases; unmatched junction nucleotides: 9. CDR3 DNA: TGTGCCAGCAGCCACCGCCGGGACAGGAACTACAATGAGCAGTTCTTC. This gives the protein CASSHRRDRNYNEQFF.

The chain links TRBV18 to TRBJ1-2; the match to TRBD1 covers 8 bases. J was trimmed by 11 bases and V by 3 bases; bases with no gene match: 11. CDR1 and CDR2 (germline): KGHSH, LQKENI. The CDR3 sequence is 14 residues long. In DNA, the CDR3 is TGTGCCAGCTCACCGGAAGGACAGGGTCGGTGGTACACCTTC. Its protein is CASSPEGQGRWYTF.

The chain carries TRBV10-1 and TRBJ2-2, with D unresolved. Germline CDR1 is WNHNN and CDR2 is SYGVQD (reference sequence). This CDR3 has 15 amino acids. Deletions cut 6 bases from V and 5 bases from J, with 16 bases between. Here the CDR3 DNA reads TGCGCCAGCAGCCGAGACACGATTTCAACCGGGGAGCTGTTTTTT. Its translation: CASSRDTISTGELFF.

The CDR3 here is CASSDLATSGNTGELFF. The CDR3 region has the DNA TGTGCCAGCAGCGACCTGGCAACTAGCGGGAACACCGGGGAGCTGTTTTTT. This chain connects TRBV7-9 to TRBJ2-2; TRBD2 matches at 8 bases. The germline V gene encodes CDR1 SEHNR and CDR2 FQNEAQ (reference sequence). The length of the CDR3 is 17 residues. V shed 5 bases, J shed 1 base, and the junction held 9 bases outside the gene matches.

In this sample, this clone turned up a few times. This CDR3 reads CASSLAGRAGYSNQPQHF. The CDR3, as DNA: TGTGCCAGCAGCTTAGCCGGGAGGGCCGGATATAGCAATCAGCCCCAGCATTTT. The chain couples TRBV7-9 to TRBJ1-5; D is uncertain. CDR3 size: 18 residues. V lost 0 bases and J lost 0, with 15 bases in between. The germline gives CDR1 SEHNR, CDR2 FQNEAQ (reference sequence).

V gene TRBV4-1 combines with J gene TRBJ2-7, with 7 bases matching TRBD1. The germline V gene has CDR1 MGHRA and CDR2 YSYEKL. The length of the CDR3 is 15 residues. V lost 0 bases, J lost 5 bases, and 7 bases stayed unmatched. In nucleotides, the CDR3 is TGCGCCAGCAGCCAAGAGGACAGGCGGCTCGACGAGCAGTACTTC. Protein sequence: CASSQEDRRLDEQYF.

In regard to this clone: Other DNA sequences in the sample encode the same CDR3. This chain links TRBV24-1 with TRBJ2-5, with unresolved D. V lost 4 bases, J lost 4 bases, and 3 bases lay in between. In germline, CDR1 is KGHDR, CDR2 SFDVKD. This CDR3 is 11 amino acids long. The CDR3 reads CATSERETQYF. The DNA of the CDR3 is TGTGCCACCAGTGAGCGAGAGACCCAGTACTTC.